This TCR beta chain was profiled in a study of shared clonotypes between healthy human individuals. Points from the study as a whole: Sharing across a few donors was seen in 5% to 5.5% of naive CD4 clonotypes. Among the subsets, naive ones generally showed larger estimated richness than memory ones.

This clone was picked up one time. The antigen is unknown. How the authors handled the data: With immunoSEQ giving junction-only sequences and no quality scores, filtering differed. Sequenced by immunoSEQ multiplex PCR; TCRdb stores in-frame clones only, minus some. V, J and clone size were drawn from that table, and D and trimming were deduced from the DNA. The sample lists about 750,000 clones; 90% to 95% were seen once. As defined, naive CD8 cells were CD45RO-negative and positively selected for CCR7, with terminally differentiated effector memory CD45RA+ cells excluded. Germline CDR1 LNHDA, CDR2 SQIVND (reference sequence). Unmatched junction bases numbered 4, after V lost 3 bases and J lost 6 bases. The CDR3 covers 14 residues.

The gene calls are TRBV19 and TRBJ2-1; the match to TRBD1 covers 8 bases. The sequenced sample was naive CD8+ T cells sorted from blood. The sequence was obtained from a man under 40 in good health. The CDR3 sequence: CASSIQGAGNEQFF. CDR3 in DNA: TGTGCCAGTAGTATCCAGGGGGCAGGCAATGAGCAGTTCTTC.